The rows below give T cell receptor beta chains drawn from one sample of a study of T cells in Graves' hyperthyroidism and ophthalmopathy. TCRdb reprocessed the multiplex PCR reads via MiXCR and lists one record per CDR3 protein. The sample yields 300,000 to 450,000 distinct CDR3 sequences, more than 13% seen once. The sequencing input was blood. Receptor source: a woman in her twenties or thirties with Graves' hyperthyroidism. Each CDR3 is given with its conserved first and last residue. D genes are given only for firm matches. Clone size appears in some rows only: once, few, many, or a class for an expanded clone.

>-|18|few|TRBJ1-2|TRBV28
TGTGCCAGCAGTTCCCACTTGGGGGGGGACCTCTCTAACTATGGCTACACCTTC
CASSSHLGGDLSNYGYTF
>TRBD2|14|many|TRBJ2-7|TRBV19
TGTGCCAGTAGTACGACTAGCGGGAGGACCGAGCAGTACTTC
CASSTTSGRTEQYF
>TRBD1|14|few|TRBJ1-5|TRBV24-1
TGTGCCACCAGTGAAAGACAGGGGTGGGGGCCCCAGCATTTT
CATSERQGWGPQHF
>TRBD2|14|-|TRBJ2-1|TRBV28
TGTGCCAGCAGTTTATCCGGCGGGAGTGGTGAGCAGTTCTTC
CASSLSGGSGEQFF
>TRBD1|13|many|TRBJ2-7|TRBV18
TGTGCCAGCTCGCTTGGACAGGGCTTCGAGCAGTACTTC
CASSLGQGFEQYF
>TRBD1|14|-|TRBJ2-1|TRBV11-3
TGTGCCAGCAGTTTGGACAGGGGGTACAATGAGCAGTTCTTC
CASSLDRGYNEQFF
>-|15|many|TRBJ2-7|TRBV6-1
TGTGCCAGCAGATCAACCGGGACACTCACCTACGAGCAGTACTTC
CASRSTGTLTYEQYF
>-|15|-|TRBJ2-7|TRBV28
TGTGCCAGCAGTCCAGGCGGGGACCCCACTGACGAGCAGTACTTC
CASSPGGDPTDEQYF
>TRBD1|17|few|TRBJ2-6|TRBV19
TGTGCCAGTAGTATTACAGGGGGCGCTTCTGGGGCCAACGTCCTGACTTTC
CASSITGGASGANVLTF
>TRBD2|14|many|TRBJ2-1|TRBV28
TGTGCCAGCGGGGCCCGAAGCGGGATCAATGAGCAGTTCTTC
CASGARSGINEQFF
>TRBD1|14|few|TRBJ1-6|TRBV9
TGTGCCAGCAGCACGCGGACAGGAAGGTCACCCCTCCACTTT
CASSTRTGRSPLHF
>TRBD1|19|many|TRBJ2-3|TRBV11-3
TGTGCCAGCAGCTTATTGTCACGGACAGGGTTGTTCTTCCCAGATACGCAGTATTTT
CASSLLSRTGLFFPDTQYF
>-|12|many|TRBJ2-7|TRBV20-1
TGCAGTGCTGGAGACAGATCCTACGAGCAGTACTTC
CSAGDRSYEQYF
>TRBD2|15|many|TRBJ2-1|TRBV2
TGTGCCAGCAGTGCCGGACTAGCGGTCTACAATGAGCAGTTCTTC
CASSAGLAVYNEQFF
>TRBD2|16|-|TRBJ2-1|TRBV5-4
TGTGCCAGCAGCTTGGGGGCTAGCGGGACCTACAATGAGCAGTTCTTC
CASSLGASGTYNEQFF
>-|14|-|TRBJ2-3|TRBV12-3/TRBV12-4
TGTGCCAGCAGTTTAGGGTGGGGGGCCGATACGCAGTATTTT
CASSLGWGADTQYF
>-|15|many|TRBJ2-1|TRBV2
TGTGCCAGCAGCCGGTGGGCGGAACCATACAATGAGCAGTTCTTC
CASSRWAEPYNEQFF
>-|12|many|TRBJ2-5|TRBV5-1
TGCGCCAGCAGCTTGGAGAAAGAGACCCAGTACTTC
CASSLEKETQYF
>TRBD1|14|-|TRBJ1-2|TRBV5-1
TGCGCCAGCAGCAAGGGACAGGGTACAGAGGGCTACACCTTC
CASSKGQGTEGYTF
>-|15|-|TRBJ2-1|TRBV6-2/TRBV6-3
TGTGCCAGCAGTCGAACCCCCACTTTATCGGGTGAGCAGTTCTTC
CASSRTPTLSGEQFF
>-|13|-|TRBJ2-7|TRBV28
TGTGCCAGCAGGTCGGACGCGTTGGACGAGCAGTACTTC
CASRSDALDEQYF
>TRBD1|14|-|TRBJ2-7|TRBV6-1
TGTGCCAGCACTGAGGACAGGCTTCCCTACGAGCAGTACTTC
CASTEDRLPYEQYF
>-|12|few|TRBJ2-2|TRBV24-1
TGTGCCACTGCCCTAAGATCCGGGGAGCTGTTTTTT
CATALRSGELFF
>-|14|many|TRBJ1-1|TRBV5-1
TGCGCCAGCAGCTTGGGTAGGGAGAACACTGAAGCTTTCTTT
CASSLGRENTEAFF
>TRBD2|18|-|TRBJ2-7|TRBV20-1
TGCAGTGCTAGAGGCCCACTCACCGGGACTAGCGAGAGTTACGAGCAGTACTTC
CSARGPLTGTSESYEQYF
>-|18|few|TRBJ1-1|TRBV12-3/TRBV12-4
TGTGCCAGCAGTACAAGGGGAGGGCTAAGGGTGAAGAACACTGAAGCTTTCTTT
CASSTRGGLRVKNTEAFF
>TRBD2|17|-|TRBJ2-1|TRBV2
TGTGCCAGCAGTGAAGCAAGACTAGCGGAGGTGTACAATGAGCAGTTCTTC
CASSEARLAEVYNEQFF
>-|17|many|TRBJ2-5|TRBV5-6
TGTGCCAGCAGCTTGGCCGGTGGGAATTTGTACCAAGAGACCCAGTACTTC
CASSLAGGNLYQETQYF
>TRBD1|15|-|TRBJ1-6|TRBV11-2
TGTGCCAGCAGACCGGGACAGCCTCATAATTCACCCCTCCACTTT
CASRPGQPHNSPLHF
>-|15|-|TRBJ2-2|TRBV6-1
TGTGCCAGCAGAAGAGGGCAGGGGATAACCGGGGAGCTGTTTTTT
CASRRGQGITGELFF